This T cell receptor beta chain comes out of a study of vaccination effects on CD4 cells after COVID-19. As concerns this clone: The antigen is unknown.

Clones were sequenced by immunoSEQ multiplex PCR, and TCRdb holds only the in-frame ones, with some missing. The data contain tens of thousands of clones, 60% to 85% of them singletons. Antigen-specific CD4+ T cells were expanded with viral peptide pools in the ViraFEST assay before sequencing. It was after more than nine days of culture that CD4+ T cells were isolated. Previously uninfected by SARS-CoV-2, the vaccine recipients also showed negative nucleocapsid antibodies. Overall study findings and caveats: In healthy vaccinees, only 1 of 255 vaccine-induced clones cross-reacted with common cold coronaviruses. Infection-derived and vaccine-derived clones contracted markedly late after vaccination.

J gave up 6 bases and V 4 bases, and 3 bases lay outside the gene matches. Germline CDR1 is SGHRS and CDR2 is YFSETQ. This CDR3 has 13 residues. The source is a human donor who received a COVID-19 vaccine. This chain connects TRBV5-1 to TRBJ2-1; 8 bases are shared with TRBD1. The source was CD4+ T cells from PBMCs cultured with SARS-CoV-2 spike peptides, collected before COVID-19 vaccination. The DNA for the CDR3 is TGCGCCAGCAGCGCAGGGGGCCCCAATGAGCAGTTCTTC. Its translation: CASSAGGPNEQFF.